These 15 T cell receptor beta chains originate from one sample sequenced in a study of cytomegalovirus exposure and HLA in healthy donors. The primer mix had 60 Vbeta and 13 Jbeta primers. Sequencing used immunoSEQ multiplex PCR; TCRdb keeps in-frame clones, though not all of them. The sample includes 150,000 to 200,000 clones, roughly 80% of them seen just once. Sample: PBMCs. These receptors originate from a woman younger than 30 in good health and CMV-seronegative.

The V and J genes are TRBV19 and TRBJ1-2; tentatively, D is TRBD1 (6 bases). Trimming took 0 bases from V and 0 from J, leaving 14 bases between them. Per germline, CDR1 LNHDA and CDR2 SQIVND (reference sequence). This CDR3 contains 17 residues. The CDR3 region has the DNA TGTGCCAGTAGTATAGAAGGGGGTGGAGGTGCTAACTATGGCTACACCTTC. Protein sequence: CASSIEGGGGANYGYTF. The full variable domain, completed using reference TRBV19 and TRBJ1-2, is DGGITQSPKYLFRKEGQNVTLSCEQNLNHDAMYWYRQDPGQGLRLIYYSQIVNDFQKGDIAEGYSVSREKKESFPLTVTSAQKNPTAFYLCASSIEGGGGANYGYTFGSGTRLTVV.

This clone turned up a few times. This chain connects TRBV21-1 to TRBJ1-1; the table assigns TRBD1, which was not confirmed against the DNA. TRBV21-1 is noted as a pseudogene. CDR3 size: 15 residues. The CDR3 DNA sequence: TGTGCCAGCAGCACCCCCGGGACAGGCTGCACTGAAGCTTTCTTT. Amino acid sequence: CASSTPGTGCTEAFF.

This rearrangement joins TRBV5-8 to TRBJ1-3; D call uncertain. The CDR3 extends over 15 amino acids. The V end lost 4 bases, the J end lost 3 bases, and 14 bases lay between the germline ends. CDR1 SGHTS and CDR2 YDEGEE come from the germline V gene. The CDR3 here is CASSPKTWSGNTIYF. The CDR3, as DNA: TGTGCCAGCAGCCCAAAGACCTGGAGTGGAAACACCATATATTTT.

This sequence joins TRBV6-1 and TRBJ2-7; the D gene is possibly TRBD1 (6 bases). V was trimmed by 5 bases and J by 0 bases, leaving 11 bases between them. This CDR3 comprises 14 residues. The germline gives CDR1 MNHNS, CDR2 SASEGT. In nucleotides, the CDR3 is TGTGCCAGCAGTCCCCGGGACAACTCCTACGAGCAGTACTTC. It translates to CASSPRDNSYEQYF.

This sequence joins TRBV27 and TRBJ2-7, with 8 bases aligning to TRBD1. The V and J ends lost 3 bases and 7 bases, in that order; junction bases with no gene match: 8. Germline values: CDR1 MNHEY, CDR2 SMNVEV (reference sequence). This CDR3 spans 14 amino acids. CDR3 in amino acids: CASSLWQGAGEQYF. The DNA of the CDR3 is TGTGCCAGCAGTTTGTGGCAGGGGGCGGGTGAGCAGTACTTC.

The chain couples TRBV30 to TRBJ2-7; 8 nucleotides agree with TRBD2. The CDR3 sequence is 13 residues long. Looked up from germline, CDR1 is GTSNPN and CDR2 is SVGIG (reference sequence). The ends lost 1 base at V and 4 bases at J; junction bases unmatched: 3. For the CDR3, the DNA is TGTGCCTGGAGTGAAAGCGGGAGTTACGAGCAGTACGTC. As protein: CAWSESGSYEQYV.

The V gene is TRBV28, the J gene TRBJ2-7, with D unclear. Looked up from germline, CDR1 is MDHEN and CDR2 is SYDVKM. Trimming removed 6 bases at V and 6 bases at J, with 15 bases between. CDR3 length: 13 amino acids. The CDR3 nucleotides read TGTGCCAGCAGCCCCGGCGGTGTTCGCGAGCAGTACTTC. Translation: CASSPGGVREQYF.

The rearrangement links TRBV27 to TRBJ2-2; D is perhaps TRBD2 (5 bases). This CDR3 has 14 residues. Germline V gene lookup returns CDR1 MNHEY and CDR2 SMNVEV (reference sequence). Trimming shortened V by 8 bases and J by 1 base, and 11 bases separated the two germline ends. DNA of the CDR3: TGTGCCAGCCGGGGAGCGCTGAACACCGGGGAGCTGTTTTTT. Translating gives CASRGALNTGELFF.

The V gene is TRBV7-2, the J gene TRBJ2-3, with 12 bases that match TRBD2. V lost 4 bases and J lost 3; bases outside the gene matches: 11. Germline CDR1 SGHTA, CDR2 FQGNSA. The CDR3 spans 18 residues. CDR3: CASSWRGLAGYGTDTQYF. The CDR3 DNA reads as TGTGCCAGCAGCTGGAGAGGACTAGCGGGATATGGAACAGATACGCAGTATTTT.

V usage is TRBV14 and J usage is TRBJ2-7; the D gene is possibly TRBD2 (5 bases). The ends were cut back, 4 bases at V and 0 bases at J, with 13 bases in the middle. Germline V gene data show CDR1 as SGHDN and CDR2 as FVKESK. This CDR3 has 15 amino acids. This CDR3 is CASSPRRALSYEQYF. The CDR3 coding sequence is TGTGCCAGCAGCCCTAGGCGGGCCCTCTCCTACGAGCAGTACTTC.

This clone occurred a few times. V usage is TRBV6-1 and J usage is TRBJ2-7; 8 nucleotides align to TRBD2. The CDR3 has 15 amino acids. The V gene's germline CDR1 is MNHNS and CDR2 SASEGT. The V and J ends lost 3 bases and 0 bases, in that order; junction bases with no gene match: 4. The CDR3 sequence: CASSEIAGTSYEQYF. The CDR3, as DNA: TGTGCCAGCAGTGAGATAGCGGGGACCTCCTACGAGCAGTACTTC.

The V gene is TRBV4-3, the J gene TRBJ2-7; 10 bases are shared with TRBD1. The CDR3 spans 13 residues. CDR1 LGHNA and CDR2 YSLEER come from the germline V gene. The V and J ends lost 5 bases and 6 bases, in that order; junction bases with no gene match: 4. Written as DNA, the CDR3 is TGCGCCAGCAGCTGGGACAGGGGAGGCGAGCAGTACTTC. Residues: CASSWDRGGEQYF.

V and J are TRBV25-1 and TRBJ2-1; 8 positions agree with TRBD2. This CDR3 has 15 amino acids. Germline lookup yields CDR1 MGHDK and CDR2 SYGVNS. V shed 4 bases and J 9 bases; nucleotides not matched to a gene: 11. The CDR3: CASSAAGTRFGEQFF. CDR3 DNA: TGTGCCAGCAGTGCCGCCGGGACTAGATTCGGTGAGCAGTTCTTC.

This clone was seen just once. The rearrangement links TRBV7-6 to TRBJ1-2; TRBD1 aligns across 9 bases. Germline V CDR1 and CDR2: SGHVS, FNYEAQ. Unmatched junction bases numbered 2, after V lost 3 bases and J lost 0 bases. This CDR3 has 15 amino acids. CDR3 sequence: CASSLTGGANYGYTF. The DNA of the CDR3 is TGTGCCAGCAGCTTGACAGGGGGAGCTAACTATGGCTACACCTTC.

A remark on this clone: The junction differs from germline at one of its ends, possibly a read error. This chain connects TRBV7-9 to TRBJ1-4, with D perhaps matching TRBD1 (5 bases). Germline V gene data show CDR1 as SEHNR and CDR2 as FQNEAQ (reference sequence). This CDR3 is built from 15 residues. The CDR3 nucleotides read TGTTCCAGCAGCTTACTTGGCCAGGGAGGTGAAAAACTGTTTTTT. This encodes CSSSLLGQGGEKLFF.